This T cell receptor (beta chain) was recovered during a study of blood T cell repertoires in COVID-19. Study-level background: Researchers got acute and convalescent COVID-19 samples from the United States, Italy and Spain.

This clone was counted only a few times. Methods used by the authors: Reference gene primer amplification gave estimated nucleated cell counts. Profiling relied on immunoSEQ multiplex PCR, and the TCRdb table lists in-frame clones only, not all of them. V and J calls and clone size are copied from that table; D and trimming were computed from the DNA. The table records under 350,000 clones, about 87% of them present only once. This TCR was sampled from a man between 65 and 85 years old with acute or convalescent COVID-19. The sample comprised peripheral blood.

The CDR3 region is CASSQARIEKLFF. The CDR3 nucleotides are TGTGCCAGCAGCCAAGCCCGTATCGAAAAACTGTTTTTT. The V call is TRBV4-2, the J call TRBJ1-4, with D unresolved. Germline CDR1 is LGHNA and CDR2 is YNFKEQ. V lost 1 base and J 8 bases, leaving 8 bases between the germline ends. The CDR3 consists of 13 residues.